This is a list of T cell receptor beta chains from one sample in a study of CXCR3-negative and CXCR3-positive naive CD8 T cells. After re-calling the 5' RACE reads, TCRdb lists one entry per CDR3 protein, DNA absent. Listed are 50,000 to 65,000 distinct CDR3 sequences; about 1.6% falls within the top ten. Material for sequencing was naive CXCR3- CD8+ T cells from blood. These receptors were taken from a human donor in good health. Some clones in this sample may be carry-over from other donors' samples. Both conserved end residues are part of each CDR3.

j_gene: TRBJ2-1
v_gene: TRBV6-2/TRBV6-3
CDR3aa: CASSYRDSYNEQFF

j_gene: TRBJ1-5
v_gene: TRBV3-1
CDR3aa: CASSQAGGFGQPQHF

j_gene: TRBJ1-4
v_gene: TRBV4-1
CDR3aa: CASSRPGSEKLFF

j_gene: TRBJ2-7
v_gene: TRBV29-1
CDR3aa: CSVELPGAYEQYF

j_gene: TRBJ2-1
v_gene: TRBV10-3
CDR3aa: CAIGPNGTPNEQFF

j_gene: TRBJ1-1
v_gene: TRBV21-1
CDR3aa: CASSKKGQGNTEAFF

j_gene: TRBJ1-1
v_gene: TRBV7-6
CDR3aa: CASSLTMQGSFTEAFF

j_gene: TRBJ2-7
v_gene: TRBV2
CDR3aa: CASTLTQSSYEQYF

j_gene: TRBJ1-2
v_gene: TRBV12-3/TRBV12-4
CDR3aa: CASSFGGLNYGYTF

j_gene: TRBJ2-5
v_gene: TRBV29-1
CDR3aa: CSVEDLDRAGETQYF

j_gene: TRBJ2-2
v_gene: TRBV19
CDR3aa: CASSTSGRGNTGELFF